Below are 10 T cell receptor beta chains sequenced from a single sample in a study of T cell responses to AZD1222 COVID-19 vaccine. Sequencing was performed with immunoSEQ multiplex PCR; in TCRdb, only in-frame clones are kept and a portion is missing. The repertoire consists of around 130,000 clones, with 94% occurring once and the leading ten covering roughly 6.6%. Source: peripheral blood, taken on day 0 of AZD1222 vaccination. All receptors come from an adult in good health.

The rearrangement joins TRBV18 to TRBJ1-1; TRBD1 is a possible D gene (5 bases). From germline, CDR1 is KGHSH and CDR2 LQKENI. The CDR3 runs 14 residues. V shed 4 bases and J shed 5 bases, with 14 bases lying between them. CDR3 in DNA: TGTGCCAGCTCACAACGCACGGAGGGGACTGAAGCTTTCTTT. The encoded protein is CASSQRTEGTEAFF.

The chain is built from TRBV19 and TRBJ1-2, with TRBD1 identical over 8 bases. The CDR3 length is 16 residues. J gave up 0 bases and V 3 bases, and 6 bases lay outside the gene matches. The V gene's germline CDR1 is LNHDA and CDR2 SQIVND (reference sequence). The CDR3 nucleotides are TGTGCCAGTAGTATCCTAGGACAGGGCCCTAACTATGGCTACACCTTC. This encodes CASSILGQGPNYGYTF.

The chain joins TRBV6-5 to TRBJ2-3; 8 bases are a match to TRBD1. CDR1 and CDR2 (germline): MNHEY, SVGAGI. The CDR3 runs 14 residues. With V trimmed by 2 bases and J by 4 bases, 2 bases remained unmatched. Here the CDR3 DNA reads TGTGCCAGCAGTTACCACAGGGGGGCAGATACGCAGTATTTT. Residues: CASSYHRGADTQYF.

The chain carries TRBV7-2 and TRBJ2-7; possible D gene TRBD1, 6 bases. This CDR3 is 15 amino acids long. V shed 5 bases and J shed 0 bases, with 14 bases lying between them. Looked up from germline, CDR1 is SGHTA and CDR2 is FQGNSA. In nucleotides, the CDR3 is TGTGCCAGCAGCCCTATCGGGGACACCTCCTACGAGCAGTACTTC. It translates to CASSPIGDTSYEQYF.

The chain is built from TRBV28 and TRBJ1-1; D not certain. The CDR3 loop spans 12 amino acids. Trimming took off 5 bases at V and 6 bases at J, with 10 bases between the two ends. Per germline, CDR1 MDHEN and CDR2 SYDVKM. The CDR3 nucleotides read TGTGCCAGCAGTCGCGGTTGGCCTGAAGCTTTCTTT. Encoded protein: CASSRGWPEAFF.

This chain uses TRBV7-9 with TRBJ2-5, with D perhaps assigned TRBD1 or TRBD2 (7 bases each). The V and J ends lost 0 bases and 4 bases respectively, with 12 bases between them. The CDR3 is 15 residues long. CDR1 and CDR2 from the germline V gene are SEHNR and FQNEAQ (reference sequence). The CDR3 DNA is TGTGCCAGCAGCTTAGCGCAGGGGGGGAGAGAGACCCAGTACTTC. As protein: CASSLAQGGRETQYF. Based on the CDR3 plus reference TRBV7-9 and TRBJ2-5, the full variable domain is DTGVSQNPRHKITKRGQNVTFRCDPISEHNRLYWYRQTLGQGPEFLTYFQNEAQLEKSRLLSDRFSAERPKGSFSTLEIQRTEQGDSAMYLCASSLAQGGRETQYFGPGTRLLVL.

The chain joins TRBV28 to TRBJ2-3, with D possibly matching TRBD1 (6 bases). The CDR3 extends over 18 amino acids. Looked up from germline, CDR1 is MDHEN and CDR2 is SYDVKM. Trimming removed 6 bases at V and 6 bases at J, with 28 bases between. The CDR3 loop is CASRFTPDGTLVRDTQYF. CDR3 DNA sequence: TGTGCCAGCAGGTTTACCCCAGACGGGACACTTGTGCGGGATACGCAGTATTTT. Full variable domain (outside the CDR3, taken from reference TRBV28 and TRBJ2-3): DVKVTQSSRYLVKRTGEKVFLECVQDMDHENMFWYRQDPGLGLRLIYFSYDVKMKEKGDIPEGYSVSREKKERFSLILESASTNQTSMYLCASRFTPDGTLVRDTQYFGPGTRLTVL.

The chain recombines TRBV18 with TRBJ2-2; no clear D gene. Trimming pared 5 bases from V and 0 bases from J, leaving 4 bases between. The germline V gene encodes CDR1 KGHSH and CDR2 LQKENI. The CDR3 spans 13 residues. In nucleotides, the CDR3 is TGTGCCAGCTCAACTCCGAACACCGGGGAGCTGTTTTTT. Residues: CASSTPNTGELFF.

The chain couples TRBV28 to TRBJ2-5; tentatively, D is TRBD1 (6 bases). The length of the CDR3 is 16 residues. From germline, CDR1 is MDHEN and CDR2 SYDVKM. Trimming took 5 bases from V and 0 from J, leaving 16 bases between them. CDR3: CASSLKSYRDQETQYF. In DNA form, the CDR3 reads TGTGCCAGCAGTCTAAAATCCTACAGGGACCAAGAGACCCAGTACTTC.

The genes are TRBV5-1 and TRBJ1-5; D not resolved. The CDR3 runs to 13 residues. The germline gives CDR1 SGHRS, CDR2 YFSETQ. V was cut by 1 base and J by 5 bases, with 7 bases left in between. This CDR3 reads CASSLQVDQPQHF. DNA of the CDR3: TGCGCCAGCAGCTTGCAAGTGGATCAGCCCCAGCATTTT.